The clone carrying this TCR beta chain has a handful of counts. Germline V gives CDR1 MNHEY, CDR2 SVGEGT. V lost 7 bases and J 1 base, leaving 10 bases between the germline ends. This CDR3 is built from 14 residues. This sample is part of a study of identical twins. TCRdb used MiXCR to reprocess the 5' RACE reads, holding one entry per CDR3 protein. This table holds a few hundred thousand distinct CDR3 sequences, more than 9.5% found once. This sample was also put to use in a study of yellow fever vaccine responses in identical twins.

The source is a woman aged 18-29 years in good health. The sequenced material came from memory (CD45RO+) T cells sorted from blood. The V call is TRBV6-2 or TRBV6-3, the J call TRBJ2-2; TRBD2 is a possible D gene (7 bases). This chain's CDR3 is CASKGGGNTGELFF. CDR3 DNA: TGTGCCAGCAAAGGGGGGGGGAACACCGGGGAGCTGTTTTTT.